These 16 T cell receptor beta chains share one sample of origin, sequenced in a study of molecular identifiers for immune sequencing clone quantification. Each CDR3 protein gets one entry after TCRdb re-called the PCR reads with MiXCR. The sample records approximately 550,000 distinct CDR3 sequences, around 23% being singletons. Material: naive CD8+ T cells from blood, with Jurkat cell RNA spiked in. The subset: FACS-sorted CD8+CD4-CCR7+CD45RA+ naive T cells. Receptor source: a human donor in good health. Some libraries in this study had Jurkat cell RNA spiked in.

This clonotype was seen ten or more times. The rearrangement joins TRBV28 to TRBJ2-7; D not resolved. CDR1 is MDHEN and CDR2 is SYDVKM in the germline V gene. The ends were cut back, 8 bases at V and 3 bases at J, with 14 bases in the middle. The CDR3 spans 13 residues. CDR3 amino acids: CASRPSGIYEQYF. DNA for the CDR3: TGTGCCAGCCGACCATCGGGCATCTACGAGCAGTACTTC.

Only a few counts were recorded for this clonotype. Written as DNA, the CDR3 is TGCAGTGCCTGTTCTAGAATTTCCTACGAGCAGTACTTC. As protein: CSACSRISYEQYF. The chain employs TRBV20-1 and TRBJ2-7, with D unresolved. The CDR3 spans 13 residues. V was clipped by 6 bases and J by 1 base, with 13 bases between them. CDR1 is DFQATT and CDR2 is SNEGSKA in the germline V gene (reference sequence).

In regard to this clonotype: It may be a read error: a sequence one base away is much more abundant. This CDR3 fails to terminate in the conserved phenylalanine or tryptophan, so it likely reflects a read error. CDR3 nucleotide sequence: TGTGCCTGGAGAGAGTCGGCGGGAAGTACGCAGTATTAT. Residues: CAWRESAGSTQYY. The J gene is TRBJ2-3, the V gene TRBV30; possibly TRBD2 for D (6 bases). The CDR3 spans 13 residues. CDR1 and CDR2 (germline): GTSNPN, SVGIG (reference sequence). V was clipped by 3 bases and J by 8 bases, with 15 bases between them.

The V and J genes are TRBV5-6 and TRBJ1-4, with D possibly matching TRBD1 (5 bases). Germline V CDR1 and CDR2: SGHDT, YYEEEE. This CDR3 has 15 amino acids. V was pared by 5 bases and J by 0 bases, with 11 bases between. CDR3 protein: CASSNRISTNEKLFF. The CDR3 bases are TGTGCCAGCAGTAACAGGATTTCAACTAATGAAAAACTGTTTTTT. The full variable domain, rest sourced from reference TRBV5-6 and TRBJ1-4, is DAGVTQSPTHLIKTRGQQVTLRCSPKSGHDTVSWYQQALGQGPQFIFQYYEEEERQRGNFPDRFSGHQFPNYSSELNVNALLLGDSALYLCASSNRISTNEKLFFGSGTQLSVL.

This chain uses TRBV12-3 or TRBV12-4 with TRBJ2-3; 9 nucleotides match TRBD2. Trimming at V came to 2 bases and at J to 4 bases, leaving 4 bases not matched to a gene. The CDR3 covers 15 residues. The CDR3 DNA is TGTGCCAGCAGTTTAATAGCGGGAGCTCCAGATACGCAGTATTTT. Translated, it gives CASSLIAGAPDTQYF.

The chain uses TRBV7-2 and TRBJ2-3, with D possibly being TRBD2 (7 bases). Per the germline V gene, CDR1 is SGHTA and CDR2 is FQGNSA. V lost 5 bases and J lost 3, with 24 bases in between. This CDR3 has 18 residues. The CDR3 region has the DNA TGTGCCAGCAGCCAAATACGGTGGGGCAGGGGAGGGACAGATACGCAGTATTTT. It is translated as CASSQIRWGRGGTDTQYF.

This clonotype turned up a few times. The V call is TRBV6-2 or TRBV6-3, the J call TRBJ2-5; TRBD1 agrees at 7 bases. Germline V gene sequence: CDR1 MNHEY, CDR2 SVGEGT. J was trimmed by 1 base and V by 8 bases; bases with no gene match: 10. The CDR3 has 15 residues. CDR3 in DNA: TGTGCCAGCCACGCTACAGGGGCCTTCCAAGAGACCCAGTACTTC. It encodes CASHATGAFQETQYF.

The CDR3 is CASRPDSHYEQYF. The CDR3 region has the DNA TGTGCCAGCAGACCGGACAGCCACTACGAGCAGTACTTC. This rearrangement joins TRBV28 to TRBJ2-7; the D gene is possibly TRBD1 (6 bases). The CDR3 is made up of 13 amino acids. The germline V gene has CDR1 MDHEN and CDR2 SYDVKM. V lost 6 bases, J lost 3 bases, and 12 bases lay in between.

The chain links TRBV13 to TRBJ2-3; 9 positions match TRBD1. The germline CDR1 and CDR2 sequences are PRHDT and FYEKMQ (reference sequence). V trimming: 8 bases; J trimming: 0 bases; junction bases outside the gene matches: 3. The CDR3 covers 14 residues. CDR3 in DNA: TGTGCCAGCGGACAGGGGCTAAGCACAGATACGCAGTATTTT. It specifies CASGQGLSTDTQYF.

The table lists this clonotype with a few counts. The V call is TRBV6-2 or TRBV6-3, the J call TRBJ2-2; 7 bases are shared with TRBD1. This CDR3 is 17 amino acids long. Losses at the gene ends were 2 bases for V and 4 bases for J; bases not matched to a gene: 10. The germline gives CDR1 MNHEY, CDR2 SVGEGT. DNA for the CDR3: TGTGCCAGCAGTTACGTGGAGACAGGGTGGTTCACCGGGGAGCTGTTTTTT. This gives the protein CASSYVETGWFTGELFF.

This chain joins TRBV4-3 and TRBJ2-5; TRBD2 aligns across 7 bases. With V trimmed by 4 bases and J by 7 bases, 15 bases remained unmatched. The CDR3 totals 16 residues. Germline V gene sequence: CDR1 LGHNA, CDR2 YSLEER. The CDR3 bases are TGCGCCAGCAGCCCCCGGTTAGCGGCGGGGGAGGGGACCCAGTACTTC. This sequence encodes CASSPRLAAGEGTQYF.

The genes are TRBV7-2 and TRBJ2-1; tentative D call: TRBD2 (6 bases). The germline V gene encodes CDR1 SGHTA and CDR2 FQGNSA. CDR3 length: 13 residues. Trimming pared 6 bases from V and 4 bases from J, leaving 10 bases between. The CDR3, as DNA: TGTGCCAGCAGAGACCTAGCGTACAATGAGCAGTTCTTC. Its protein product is CASRDLAYNEQFF.

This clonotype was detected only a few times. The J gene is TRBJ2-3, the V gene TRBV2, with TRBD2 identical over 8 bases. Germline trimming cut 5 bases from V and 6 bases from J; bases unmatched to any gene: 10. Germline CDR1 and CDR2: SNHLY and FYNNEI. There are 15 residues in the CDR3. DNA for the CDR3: TGTGCCAGCAGTCAACTAGCGGAAGGCTCTGATACGCAGTATTTT. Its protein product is CASSQLAEGSDTQYF. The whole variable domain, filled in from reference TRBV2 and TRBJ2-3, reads EPEVTQTPSHQVTQMGQEVILRCVPISNHLYFYWYRQILGQKVEFLVSFYNNEISEKSEIFDDQFSVERPDGSNFTLKIRSTKLEDSAMYFCASSQLAEGSDTQYFGPGTRLTVL.

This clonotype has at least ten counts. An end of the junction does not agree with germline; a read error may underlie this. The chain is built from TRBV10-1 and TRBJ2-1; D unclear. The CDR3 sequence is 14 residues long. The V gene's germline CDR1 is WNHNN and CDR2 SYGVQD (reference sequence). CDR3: CASSGRKSYNEQFF. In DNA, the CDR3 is TGCGCCAGTAGTGGAAGAAAATCCTACAATGAGCAGTTCTTC.

The CDR3 DNA sequence: TGCAGCGTTGAAAACTACGGTGGCTACACCTTC. Translation: CSVENYGGYTF. The chain carries TRBV29-1 and TRBJ1-2; D is ambiguous. Germline V lookup: CDR1 SQVTM, CDR2 ANQGSEA. There are 11 residues in the CDR3. V dropped 2 bases and J dropped 7 bases, with 8 bases sitting between them.

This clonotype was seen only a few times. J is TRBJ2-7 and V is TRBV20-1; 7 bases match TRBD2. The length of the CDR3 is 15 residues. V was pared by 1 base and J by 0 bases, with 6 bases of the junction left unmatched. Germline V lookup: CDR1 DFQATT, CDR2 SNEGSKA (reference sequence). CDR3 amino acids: CSARGGGTISYEQYF. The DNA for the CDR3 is TGCAGTGCTAGAGGGGGGGGGACTATCTCCTACGAGCAGTACTTC.